The T cell receptor (beta chain) under discussion was sequenced for a study of human T cells and chemical hapten exposure. As to this clonotype: Antigen: not known.

Unique molecular identifiers were attached to individual cDNA molecules within the library. TCRdb itself ran the RACE reads through MiXCR, one entry per CDR3 protein. The sample records 270,000 or so distinct CDR3 sequences, just under 8% being singletons. The sample's time point: pre-sensitization, week 0. This sample's treatment: therapeutic diphenylcyclopropenone sensitization with weekly scalp DPC. Points from the study as a whole: The presence of alopecia in the donors means their immune response may differ from healthy people's.

The receptor comes from a young man with alopecia areata. Some clones in this sample may be carry-over from other donors' samples. Specimen: whole blood, collected in connection with sensitization to the hapten diphenylcyclopropenone (DPC).

For the CDR3, the DNA is TGTGCCACCGAGGTCGGACAGCCGAACACCGGGGAGCTGTTTTTT. This encodes CATEVGQPNTGELFF. V usage is TRBV10-3 and J usage is TRBJ2-2, with D possibly matching TRBD1 (6 bases). Between the trimmed V and J ends, which lost 10 bases and 0 bases, there was a span of 15 bases. The CDR3 consists of 15 residues. Germline CDR1 and CDR2: ENHRY and SYGVKD.